Following are 12 T cell receptor beta chains from one sample sequenced in a study of T-cell memory formation after mild COVID-19. Via MiXCR, TCRdb re-called the 5' RACE reads, giving one row per CDR3 protein. This table holds fewer than 250,000 distinct CDR3 sequences, roughly a tenth found once. The sequencing sample was made of PBMCs or a T cell subset sorted from them (not recorded which). The source is a man younger than 35 who had mild COVID-19 (a few samples of this study predate the infection). Cell type and time point are not known.

The chain uses TRBV7-6 and TRBJ2-2; 10 bases fit TRBD2. This CDR3 has 16 residues. The V gene's germline CDR1 is SGHVS and CDR2 FNYEAQ. J gave up 4 bases and V 4 bases, and 6 bases lay outside the gene matches. The CDR3 loop is CASSSLAGDPTGELFF. The CDR3 DNA sequence: TGTGCCAGCAGCTCCCTAGCGGGGGATCCCACCGGGGAGCTGTTTTTT.

Only a few counts were recorded for this clonotype. V usage is TRBV10-3 and J usage is TRBJ1-2, with TRBD1 matching over 9 bases. Germline V CDR1 and CDR2: ENHRY, SYGVKD. The CDR3 totals 16 residues. J lost 2 bases, V lost 8 bases, and 12 bases had no gene match. Here the CDR3 reads CAIRYRGRRGNYGYTF. CDR3 bases: TGTGCCATCCGATACAGGGGGCGTCGGGGAAACTATGGCTACACCTTC.

Only a few counts were recorded for this clonotype. The DNA of the CDR3 is TGTGCCAGCAGTTACCCCACAGGGCCCTTGGGTAATGAGCAGTTCTTC. It encodes CASSYPTGPLGNEQFF. V usage is TRBV6-6 and J usage is TRBJ2-1; perhaps TRBD1 as D (6 bases). Germline V gene sequence: CDR1 MNHNY, CDR2 SVGAGI (reference sequence). V was pared by 2 bases and J by 7 bases, with 18 bases between. The CDR3 sequence is 16 residues long.

This clonotype was detected a few times. V and J are TRBV12-3 or TRBV12-4 and TRBJ2-3; 11 bases line up with TRBD2. V was pared by 4 bases and J by 6 bases, with 9 bases of the junction left unmatched. This CDR3 has 16 residues. The CDR3 spells CASSWVAGGRADTQYF. The CDR3 bases are TGTGCCAGCAGTTGGGTAGCGGGGGGGCGGGCCGATACGCAGTATTTT.

Only a few counts were recorded for this clonotype. This sequence joins TRBV7-9 and TRBJ1-4, with 7 bases identical to TRBD1. The ends lost 8 bases at V and 3 bases at J; junction bases unmatched: 6. This CDR3 has 14 amino acids. In germline, CDR1 is SEHNR, CDR2 FQNEAQ (reference sequence). CDR3: CASRRDSPNEKLFF. As DNA, the CDR3 is TGTGCCAGCCGGCGGGACAGTCCTAATGAAAAACTGTTTTTT. Together with reference TRBV7-9 and TRBJ1-4, the CDR3 gives the full variable domain: DTGVSQNPRHKITKRGQNVTFRCDPISEHNRLYWYRQTLGQGPEFLTYFQNEAQLEKSRLLSDRFSAERPKGSFSTLEIQRTEQGDSAMYLCASRRDSPNEKLFFGSGTQLSVL.

V usage is TRBV5-5 and J usage is TRBJ1-5; 7 bases map to TRBD1. V was pared by 5 bases and J by 3 bases, with 11 bases of the junction left unmatched. The CDR3 covers 16 residues. Germline lookup yields CDR1 SGHKS and CDR2 YYEKEE (reference sequence). The CDR3 region is CASSPRGDLTNQPQHF. The CDR3 nucleotides are TGTGCCAGCAGTCCCAGGGGGGATTTAACCAATCAGCCCCAGCATTTT.

This clonotype was detected only a few times. This rearrangement joins TRBV5-1 to TRBJ2-4; 9 bases match TRBD1. The junction had 12 bases not matched to a gene; V was cut back by 3 bases and J by 5 bases. The germline V gene encodes CDR1 SGHRS and CDR2 YFSETQ. The CDR3 is 17 residues long. The CDR3 reads CASSSSGTGLGQNIQYF. For the CDR3, the DNA is TGCGCCAGCAGCTCCTCCGGGACAGGGTTGGGGCAAAACATTCAGTACTTC.

DNA of the CDR3: TGTGCCAGCAGCGCACTAGCGGGTTCCCACAATGAGCAGTTCTTC. It specifies CASSALAGSHNEQFF. This chain connects TRBV7-3 to TRBJ2-1; 9 bases align to TRBD2. This CDR3 contains 15 residues. CDR1 is SGHTA, CDR2 FQGTGA, per germline. J lost 5 bases, V lost 5 bases, and 7 bases had no gene match.

This clonotype was recorded a few times. This sequence joins TRBV7-2 and TRBJ2-3, with 7 bases matching TRBD2. The CDR3 sequence is 13 residues long. CDR1 is SGHTA, CDR2 FQGNSA, per germline. The V segment lost 5 bases and the J segment 10 bases; nucleotides outside the gene matches: 9. CDR3 in amino acids: CASSPQTSLSQYF. CDR3 DNA: TGTGCCAGCAGCCCCCAGACTAGCCTCTCGCAGTATTTT.

This clonotype came up a few times. The chain is built from TRBV29-1 and TRBJ1-1; D is unresolved. The germline V gene has CDR1 SQVTM and CDR2 ANQGSEA. V was pared by 5 bases and J by 0 bases, with 4 bases between. The CDR3 loop spans 11 amino acids. The CDR3 DNA reads as TGCAGCGTTAGGATGAACACTGAAGCTTTCTTT. Protein product: CSVRMNTEAFF. The complete variable domain, with remaining parts taken from reference TRBV29-1 and TRBJ1-1, reads SAVISQKPSRDICQRGTSLTIQCQVDSQVTMMFWYRQQPGQSLTLIATANQGSEATYESGFVIDKFPISRPNLTFSTLTVSNMSPEDSSIYLCSVRMNTEAFFGQGTRLTVV.

The sample holds a few counts of this clonotype. The chain is built from TRBV18 and TRBJ1-4; D is uncertain. The CDR3 spans 14 residues. Germline-derived CDR1 and CDR2 are KGHSH and LQKENI. The V gene lost 6 bases and the J gene lost 2 bases, with 10 bases spanning the gap. Here the CDR3 reads CASSRVGTNEKLFF. CDR3 bases: TGTGCCAGCTCGCGGGTTGGGACTAATGAAAAACTGTTTTTT.

V gene TRBV6-2 or TRBV6-3 combines with J gene TRBJ2-3, with 11 bases fitting TRBD2. This CDR3 spans 13 amino acids. V was clipped by 8 bases and J by 6 bases; unmatched bases: 4. CDR1 is MNHEY and CDR2 is SVGEGT in the germline V gene. The CDR3 DNA sequence: TGTGCCAGCTGGGGACTAGCGGATGATACGCAGTATTTT. Its protein product is CASWGLADDTQYF.